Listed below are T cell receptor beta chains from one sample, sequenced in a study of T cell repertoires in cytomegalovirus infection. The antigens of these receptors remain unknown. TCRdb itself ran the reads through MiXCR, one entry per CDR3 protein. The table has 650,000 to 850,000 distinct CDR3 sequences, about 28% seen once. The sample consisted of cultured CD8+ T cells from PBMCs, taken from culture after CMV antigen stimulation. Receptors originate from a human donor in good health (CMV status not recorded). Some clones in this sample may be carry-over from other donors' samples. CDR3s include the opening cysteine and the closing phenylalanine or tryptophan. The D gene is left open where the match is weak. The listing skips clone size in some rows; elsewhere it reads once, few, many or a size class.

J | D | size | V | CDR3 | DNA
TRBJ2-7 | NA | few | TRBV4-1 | CASSPEGGLSYEQYF | TGCGCCAGCAGCCCGGAGGGGGGGCTCTCCTACGAGCAGTACTTC
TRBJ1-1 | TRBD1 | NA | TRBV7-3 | CASSLKGRTGGTEAFF | TGTGCCAGCAGCTTAAAGGGTAGGACAGGGGGTACTGAAGCTTTCTTT
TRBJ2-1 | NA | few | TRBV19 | CASSSRWTPANEQFF | TGTGCCAGTAGTTCCAGATGGACACCTGCCAATGAGCAGTTCTTC
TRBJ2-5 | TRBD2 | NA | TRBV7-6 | CASSLELAGGLYQETQYF | TGTGCCAGCAGCTTAGAACTAGCGGGGGGGCTGTACCAAGAGACCCAGTACTTC
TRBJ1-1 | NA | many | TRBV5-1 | CASRVGNTEAFF | TGTGCCTCCAGAGTTGGGAACACTGAAGCTTTCTTT
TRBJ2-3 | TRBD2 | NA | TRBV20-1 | CSASPRTSRADTQYF | TGCAGTGCTAGCCCCCGGACTAGTCGGGCAGATACGCAGTATTTT
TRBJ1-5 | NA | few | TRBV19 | CASHRAGYSNQPQHF | TGTGCCAGCCATCGCGCAGGGTATAGCAATCAGCCCCAGCATTTT
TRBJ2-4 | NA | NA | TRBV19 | CASSSEGDSKNIQYF | TGTGCCAGTAGTTCCGAAGGGGATTCCAAAAACATTCAGTACTTC
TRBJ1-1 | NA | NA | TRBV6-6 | CASIPTSTEAFF | TGTGCCAGCATTCCCACGAGCACTGAAGCTTTCTTT
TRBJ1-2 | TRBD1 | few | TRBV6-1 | CASSPRTGTTF | TGTGCCAGCAGTCCTCGGACAGGGACGACCTTC
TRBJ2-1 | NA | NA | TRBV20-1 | CSASLRAPNWEQFF | TGCAGTGCTAGCCTCCGGGCCCCGAATTGGGAGCAGTTCTTC
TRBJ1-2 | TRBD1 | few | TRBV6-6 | CASSYPPGQGAGYGYTF | TGTGCCAGCAGTTACCCACCGGGACAGGGGGCGGGCTATGGCTACACCTTC
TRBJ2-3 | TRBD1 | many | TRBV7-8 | CASSAGQGNPSTDTQYF | TGTGCCAGCAGCGCAGGACAGGGCAACCCTAGCACAGATACGCAGTATTTT
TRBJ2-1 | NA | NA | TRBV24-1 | CATSDPRAGMEQFF | TGTGCCACCAGTGATCCCCGGGCGGGGATGGAGCAGTTCTTC
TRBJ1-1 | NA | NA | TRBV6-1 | CASSELTDNTEAFF | TGTGCCAGCAGTGAATTGACAGACAACACTGAAGCTTTCTTT
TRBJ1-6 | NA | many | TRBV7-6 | CASSVTGPSYNSPLHF | TGTGCCAGCAGCGTGACCGGACCGTCCTATAATTCACCCCTCCACTTT
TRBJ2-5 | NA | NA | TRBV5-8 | CASSLRMARIETQYF | TGTGCCAGCAGCTTGCGTATGGCCCGGATAGAGACCCAGTACTTC
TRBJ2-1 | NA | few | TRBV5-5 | CASSSRQDSSYNEQFF | TGTGCCAGCAGCTCTCGACAGGATAGCTCCTACAATGAGCAGTTCTTC
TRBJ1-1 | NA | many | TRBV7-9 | CASSFKNSMNTEAFF | TGTGCCAGCAGCTTTAAAAACAGTATGAACACTGAAGCTTTCTTT
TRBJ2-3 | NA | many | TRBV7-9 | CASSGRALFGVGDTQYF | TGTGCCAGCAGCGGCCGAGCCTTATTCGGGGTGGGGGATACGCAGTATTTT
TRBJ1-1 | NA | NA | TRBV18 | CASSGTQNTEAFF | TGTGCCAGCTCCGGGACCCAGAACACTGAAGCTTTCTTT
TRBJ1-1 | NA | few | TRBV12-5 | CASGLVLPGASEAFF | TGTGCTAGTGGTTTGGTACTACCGGGGGCTTCTGAAGCTTTCTTT
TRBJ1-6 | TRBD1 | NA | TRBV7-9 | CASSLEQGMGNSPLHF | TGTGCCAGCAGCTTAGAACAGGGGATGGGGAATTCACCCCTCCACTTT
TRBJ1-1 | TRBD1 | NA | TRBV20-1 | CSASTGEVTEAFF | TGCAGTGCCTCGACAGGGGAAGTCACTGAAGCTTTCTTT
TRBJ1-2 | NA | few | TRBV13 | CASSSSPLDSSYGYTF | TGTGCCAGCAGCTCTAGCCCCCTCGACAGTAGCTATGGCTACACCTTC
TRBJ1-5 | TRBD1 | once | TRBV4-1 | CTSSSGQGPNQPQHF | TGCACCAGCAGCTCGGGACAGGGCCCGAATCAGCCCCAGCATTTT
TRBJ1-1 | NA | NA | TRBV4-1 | CASSQGTSNTEAFF | TGCGCCAGCAGCCAAGGGACATCGAACACTGAAGCTTTCTTT
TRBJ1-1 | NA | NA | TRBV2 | CASYPLVSGGSPEAFF | TGTGCCAGCTATCCCCTTGTGTCAGGTGGTAGCCCTGAAGCTTTCTTT
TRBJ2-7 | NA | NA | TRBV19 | CGSSIDQEGVEQYF | TGTGGCAGTAGTATAGATCAGGAGGGCGTCGAGCAGTACTTC
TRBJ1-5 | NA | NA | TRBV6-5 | CASSYGGLGNQPQHF | TGTGCCAGCAGTTACGGGGGTTTGGGCAATCAGCCCCAGCATTTT
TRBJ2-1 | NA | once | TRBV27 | CASSLSTGQTSNEQFF | TGTGCCAGCAGTTTATCGACGGGACAGACTAGCAATGAGCAGTTCTTC
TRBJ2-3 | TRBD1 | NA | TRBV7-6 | CASSLPGQGADTQYF | TGTGCCAGCAGCTTACCGGGACAGGGGGCAGATACGCAGTATTTT
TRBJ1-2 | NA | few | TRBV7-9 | CASSPRSDYGYTF | TGTGCCAGCAGCCCCCGTTCCGATTATGGCTACACCTTC
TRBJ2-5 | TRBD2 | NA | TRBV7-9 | CASRPLAGEVETQYF | TGTGCCAGCAGACCCTTAGCGGGGGAGGTGGAGACCCAGTACTTC
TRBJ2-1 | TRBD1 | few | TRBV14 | CASNHRDRGYNEQFF | TGTGCCAGCAACCACCGGGACAGGGGTTACAATGAGCAGTTCTTC
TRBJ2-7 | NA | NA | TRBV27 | CASTSRGGTYEQYF | TGTGCCAGCACCTCACGGGGAGGAACCTACGAGCAGTACTTC
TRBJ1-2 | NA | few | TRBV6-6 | CASSPTQVYGYTF | TGTGCCAGCAGTCCGACACAGGTTTATGGCTACACCTTC
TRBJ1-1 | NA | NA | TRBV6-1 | CASSVIGGNTEAFF | TGTGCCAGCAGTGTGATTGGGGGGAACACTGAAGCTTTCTTT
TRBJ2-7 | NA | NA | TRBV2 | CASSGLINEQYF | TGTGCCAGCAGTGGTCTGATTAACGAGCAGTACTTC
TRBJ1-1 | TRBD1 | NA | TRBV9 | CASSAHRDRNTEAFF | TGTGCCAGCAGCGCCCACCGGGACAGGAACACTGAAGCTTTCTTT
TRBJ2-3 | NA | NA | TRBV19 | CASSPRVPTDTQYF | TGTGCCAGTAGTCCTAGGGTTCCCACAGATACGCAGTATTTT
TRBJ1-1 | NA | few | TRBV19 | CASSKSLNTEAFF | TGTGCCAGTAGTAAAAGTTTGAACACTGAAGCTTTCTTT
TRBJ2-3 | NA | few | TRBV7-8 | CASSLEVLDTQYF | TGTGCCAGCAGCTTAGAGGTTCTTGATACGCAGTATTTT
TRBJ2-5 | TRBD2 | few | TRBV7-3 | CASGTSGGSQETQYF | TGTGCCAGCGGAACTAGCGGGGGATCTCAAGAGACCCAGTACTTC